The next 27 T cell receptor beta chains were all read from a single sample in a study of blood T cell repertoires in COVID-19. The data were produced by immunoSEQ multiplex PCR, yet TCRdb's version contains in-frame clones alone and is incomplete. Here the sample spans about 250,000 clones, around 88% being singletons. The source material was peripheral blood. The receptors originated from a woman aged 25 to 39 with COVID-19, enrolled during active disease.

CDR3 amino acids: CASSLRNRGRSNEQFF. The CDR3 nucleotides read TGTGCCAGCAGCTTACGAAACAGGGGGCGTTCGAATGAGCAGTTCTTC. This rearrangement joins TRBV11-2 to TRBJ2-1; 9 bases are shared with TRBD1. This CDR3 has 16 amino acids. V was pared by 2 bases and J by 7 bases, with 9 bases of the junction left unmatched. Germline values: CDR1 SGHAT, CDR2 FQNNGV.

The chain has TRBV7-2 and TRBJ2-1; 11 bases match TRBD2. Germline CDR1 and CDR2: SGHTA and FQGNSA. The CDR3 has 16 residues. Trimming took 5 bases from V and 9 from J; bases not matched to a gene: 12. CDR3 coding DNA: TGTGCCAGCAGCCCCAACGTGGGGCTAGCGGGGGGTGAGCAGTTCTTC. Amino acids: CASSPNVGLAGGEQFF.

This chain uses TRBV7-8 with TRBJ1-3; D remains ambiguous. Trimming left V 2 bases short and J 0 bases short, with 20 bases between. Germline V lookup: CDR1 SGHVS, CDR2 FQNEAQ. The CDR3 is made up of 19 amino acids. CDR3 protein: CASSLIVDFRSLSGNTIYF. CDR3 nucleotides: TGTGCCAGCAGCTTAATTGTGGATTTCAGGTCCCTCTCTGGAAACACCATATATTTT.

The V gene is TRBV27, the J gene TRBJ2-7; maybe TRBD2 (5 bases). CDR3 size: 16 residues. Trimming left V 8 bases short and J 7 bases short, with 27 bases between. CDR1 is MNHEY and CDR2 is SMNVEV in the germline V gene (reference sequence). DNA for the CDR3: TGTGCCAGCCCCCTCAACCCGGGGAGCCCAGCCTGGGAGCAGTACTTC. Translating it yields CASPLNPGSPAWEQYF.

The J gene is TRBJ1-2, the V gene TRBV7-9; 12 positions agree with TRBD1. The CDR3 is 18 amino acids. CDR1 is SEHNR and CDR2 is FQNEAQ in the germline V gene (reference sequence). Unmatched junction bases numbered 17, after V lost 4 bases and J lost 8 bases. As DNA, the CDR3 is TGTGCCAGCAGCTCCTCCCGTGCCCCCGGGACAGGGGGCTGGGGCTACACCTTC. It yields the protein CASSSSRAPGTGGWGYTF. Together with reference TRBV7-9 and TRBJ1-2, the CDR3 gives the full variable domain: DTGVSQNPRHKITKRGQNVTFRCDPISEHNRLYWYRQTLGQGPEFLTYFQNEAQLEKSRLLSDRFSAERPKGSFSTLEIQRTEQGDSAMYLCASSSSRAPGTGGWGYTFGSGTRLTVV.

V gene TRBV6-5 combines with J gene TRBJ1-5; TRBD1 matches at 7 bases. The CDR3 length is 14 residues. The V and J ends lost 6 bases and 1 base, in that order; junction bases with no gene match: 3. CDR1 is MNHEY and CDR2 is SVGAGI in the germline V gene. CDR3 region: CASRGGQSNQPQHF. DNA of the CDR3: TGTGCCAGCAGGGGGGGACAGAGCAATCAGCCCCAGCATTTT.

The chain links TRBV19 to TRBJ1-1; TRBD1 matches 10 bases. V gave up 5 bases and J gave up 10 bases; unmatched junction bases: 10. The germline V gene encodes CDR1 LNHDA and CDR2 SQIVND (reference sequence). This CDR3 has 14 residues. CDR3 nucleotides: TGTGCCAGTAGTGCTTCGACAGGGGGCTGGGTAGCTTTCTTT. This encodes CASSASTGGWVAFF.

J is TRBJ1-2 and V is TRBV12-3 or TRBV12-4; unclear D gene. The CDR3 sequence is 12 residues long. Trimming removed 6 bases at V and 5 bases at J, with 10 bases between. The CDR3 bases are TGTGCCAGCAGCTCCGGGTTTTATGGCTACACCTTC. Translation gives CASSSGFYGYTF.

The J gene is TRBJ2-7, the V gene TRBV4-2, with D possibly matching TRBD2 (6 bases). Germline V gene sequence: CDR1 LGHNA, CDR2 YNFKEQ. This CDR3 has 19 residues. Trimming stripped 0 bases from V and 5 bases from J, with 26 bases between. The CDR3: CASSQESSYRDSERNEQYF. CDR3 nucleotides: TGTGCCAGCAGCCAAGAAAGTTCTTATAGGGACTCGGAGCGGAACGAGCAGTACTTC.

This clone has only one observation. This chain links TRBV18 with TRBJ2-7, with 9 bases lining up with TRBD1. The CDR3 loop spans 14 amino acids. J was trimmed by 3 bases and V by 3 bases; bases with no gene match: 3. Per the germline V gene, CDR1 is KGHSH and CDR2 is LQKENI. The CDR3 DNA is TGTGCCAGCTCACCGGGGGGACAGGGCTACGAGCAGTACGTC. Translating gives CASSPGGQGYEQYV.

This clone was detected ten times or more. The chain combines TRBV7-9 with TRBJ1-1; 11 positions match TRBD1. Trimming removed 5 bases from V and 1 base from J; junction bases left unmatched: 6. This CDR3 contains 16 residues. Germline loops: CDR1 SEHNR, CDR2 FQNEAQ (reference sequence). The CDR3 nucleotides are TGTGCCAGCAGCATAAGGACAGGGGGCAGGAACACTGAAGCTTTCTTT. Residues: CASSIRTGGRNTEAFF.

The V and J genes are TRBV4-3 and TRBJ1-2, with 8 bases aligning to TRBD1. V was pared by 3 bases and J by 2 bases, with 14 bases of the junction left unmatched. Germline V lookup: CDR1 LGHNA, CDR2 YSLEER. This CDR3 has 18 residues. Written as DNA, the CDR3 is TGCGCCAGCAGCCAGAAAGTGGGGAACAGGGGGGGGAACTATGGCTACACCTTC. This encodes CASSQKVGNRGGNYGYTF.

J is TRBJ2-7 and V is TRBV28; D might be TRBD2 (5 bases). Between the trimmed V and J ends, which lost 0 bases and 3 bases, there was a span of 9 bases. In germline, CDR1 is MDHEN, CDR2 SYDVKM. This CDR3 comprises 14 residues. The CDR3 loop is CASSLWGSDYEQYF. CDR3 bases: TGTGCCAGCAGTTTATGGGGGAGTGACTACGAGCAGTACTTC.

CDR3 sequence: CASSYGGFYEQYF. CDR3 DNA sequence: TGTGCCAGCAGTTACGGGGGCTTCTATGAGCAGTACTTC. The chain uses TRBV6-2 or TRBV6-3 and TRBJ2-7; D is possibly TRBD1 (6 bases). This CDR3 is 13 amino acids long. V lost 2 bases and J 7 bases, leaving 12 bases between the germline ends. Germline V lookup: CDR1 MNHEY, CDR2 SVGEGT.

CDR3 coding DNA: TGCGCCAGCAGCTCTGGGACAGGGGGTCCTCTGGGCGAGCAGTACGTC. Amino acids: CASSSGTGGPLGEQYV. The chain links TRBV5-1 to TRBJ2-7; 11 nucleotides line up with TRBD1. V was pared by 3 bases and J by 6 bases, with 11 bases of the junction left unmatched. The CDR3 length is 16 residues. Germline loops: CDR1 SGHRS, CDR2 YFSETQ.

The V gene is TRBV4-2, the J gene TRBJ1-2; D is possibly TRBD1 (5 bases). The V and J ends lost 4 bases and 1 base respectively, with 10 bases between them. This CDR3 is built from 14 residues. CDR1 and CDR2 from the germline V gene are LGHNA and YNFKEQ. CDR3 residues: CASSRQILNYGYTF. CDR3 in DNA: TGTGCCAGCAGCCGACAGATACTTAACTATGGCTACACCTTC.

V and J are TRBV28 and TRBJ1-2, with TRBD1 matching over 7 bases. The CDR3 runs to 14 residues. With 3 bases clipped from V and 2 bases from J, the junction kept 3 bases outside the gene matches. Germline CDR1 and CDR2: MDHEN and SYDVKM. CDR3 amino acids: CASSFGTVNYGYTF. The CDR3 nucleotides are TGTGCCAGCAGTTTCGGGACAGTCAACTATGGCTACACCTTC.

The chain carries TRBV10-2 and TRBJ2-5; weak D call: TRBD2 (6 bases). This CDR3 has 16 residues. Trimming left V 6 bases short and J 5 bases short, with 22 bases between. The germline V gene has CDR1 WSHSY and CDR2 SAAADI. CDR3 protein: CASSANQGRSQETQYF. The CDR3 coding sequence is TGCGCCAGCAGCGCTAACCAAGGGAGGTCCCAGGAGACCCAGTACTTC.

The chain joins TRBV14 to TRBJ1-2, with 7 bases that match TRBD1. CDR3 length equals 16 residues. The junction had 11 bases not matched to a gene; V was cut back by 0 bases and J by 7 bases. From germline, CDR1 is SGHDN and CDR2 FVKESK. The CDR3 here is CASSQEGRGFVGGYTF. CDR3 DNA sequence: TGTGCCAGCAGCCAAGAAGGCAGGGGGTTCGTGGGTGGCTACACCTTC.

This chain connects TRBV24-1 to TRBJ2-1; TRBD1 matches at 10 bases. V was pared by 3 bases and J by 4 bases, with 5 bases of the junction left unmatched. CDR1 KGHDR and CDR2 SFDVKD come from the germline V gene. There are 16 residues in the CDR3. Written as DNA, the CDR3 is TGTGCCACCAGTGATGGGGACAGGGGTACATACAATGAGCAGTTCTTC. It specifies CATSDGDRGTYNEQFF.

V usage is TRBV15 and J usage is TRBJ2-7; 14 bases are shared with TRBD2. CDR3 size: 17 residues. V lost 1 base, J lost 5 bases, and 7 bases stayed unmatched. Germline V gene lookup returns CDR1 LNHNV and CDR2 YYDKDF (reference sequence). Here the CDR3 DNA reads TGTGCCACCAGCAGAGCGGGGACTAGCGGGGGTCCTAACGAGCAGTACTTC. This encodes CATSRAGTSGGPNEQYF.

This sequence joins TRBV29-1 and TRBJ2-5; 8 nucleotides agree with TRBD1. CDR3 length: 13 amino acids. Per germline, CDR1 SQVTM and CDR2 ANQGSEA. The V and J ends lost 7 bases and 5 bases, in that order; junction bases with no gene match: 9. The CDR3, as DNA: TGCAGCGGTCACAGGGGGGATAGGGAGACCCAGTACTTC. Amino acids: CSGHRGDRETQYF.

CDR3 loop: CASKAGTGVKNEQFF. The CDR3 DNA reads TGTGCCAGCAAAGCCGGGACAGGGGTTAAGAATGAGCAGTTCTTC. V gene TRBV2 combines with J gene TRBJ2-1, with 10 bases matching TRBD1. The ends lost 7 bases at V and 7 bases at J; junction bases unmatched: 10. This CDR3 has 15 residues. Germline V gene lookup returns CDR1 SNHLY and CDR2 FYNNEI.

Turning to this clone: Its ends do not fully match the called genes, so a read error is possible. The rearrangement uses TRBV30 and TRBJ1-6, with 7 nucleotides matching TRBD1. The CDR3 runs 14 residues. Germline CDR1 reads GTSNPN; CDR2 reads SVGIG (reference sequence). CDR3 sequence: CAWQGDRYTSPLHF. In DNA form, the CDR3 reads TGTGCCTGGCAGGGGGATCGGTATACTTCACCCCTCCACTTT.

The DNA for the CDR3 is TGCGCCAGCAGCTTCGGGACAGGGGAGGATCAGCCCCAGCATTTT. Protein sequence: CASSFGTGEDQPQHF. This sequence joins TRBV5-1 and TRBJ1-5, with TRBD1 matching 10 bases. Germline-derived CDR1 and CDR2 are SGHRS and YFSETQ. The CDR3 length is 15 residues. The trim removed 2 bases at V and 5 bases at J, leaving 4 bases unmatched.

V gene TRBV15 combines with J gene TRBJ2-1; no definite D call. The CDR3 contains 13 residues. Trimming removed 1 base from V and 4 bases from J, with 5 bases in between. Germline assignment: CDR1 LNHNV and CDR2 YYDKDF (reference sequence). The CDR3 sequence: CATSRGAYNEQFF. The CDR3 bases are TGTGCCACCAGCAGAGGCGCATACAATGAGCAGTTCTTC.

The chain joins TRBV27 to TRBJ2-1; D perhaps matches TRBD1 (6 bases). CDR1 and CDR2 from the germline V gene are MNHEY and SMNVEV (reference sequence). V lost 0 bases and J 2 bases, leaving 11 bases between the germline ends. The CDR3 consists of 16 residues. CDR3 in amino acids: CASSLSADSPYNEQFF. CDR3 bases: TGTGCCAGCAGTTTATCGGCGGACAGCCCCTACAATGAGCAGTTCTTC.